This T cell receptor beta chain came from a study of Tregs in tolerant kidney transplant recipients. Method: immunoSEQ multiplex PCR; TCRdb's copy keeps in-frame clones and lacks some. The sample has about 110,000 clones; roughly 89% are singletons. Trimming shortened V by 7 bases and J by 4 bases, and 8 bases separated the two germline ends. This CDR3 is 11 amino acids long. From germline, CDR1 is MNHNS and CDR2 SASEGT. This clonotype was obtained from a human donor who received a combined kidney and bone marrow transplant. The rearrangement links TRBV6-1 to TRBJ2-7; tentative D call: TRBD2 (6 bases). The source was CD4+ T cells from blood, collected before the transplant. The CDR3 loop reads CASTGRYEQYF. CDR3 sequence (DNA): TGTGCCAGCACAGGGAGGTACGAGCAGTACTTC.